This TCR beta chain was sequenced for a study of identical twins. V shed 5 bases and J shed 0 bases, with 16 bases lying between them. CDR3 length: 16 residues. TCRdb processed the 5' RACE reads anew with MiXCR; each CDR3 protein has one entry. In the table there are 450,000 or so distinct CDR3 sequences, 15% to 20% of which are singletons. Study outcomes and limitations: In cord blood, abundant beta clonotypes had fewer insertions; memory showed no trend.

Notes on this clonotype: The antigen is not known.

The sample was naive T cells sorted from blood. V and J are TRBV12-3 or TRBV12-4 and TRBJ1-1; D is possibly TRBD1 (5 bases). This TCR was sampled from a man in his fifties or sixties in good health. The CDR3 sequence: CASSERGTKLNTEAFF. The CDR3 nucleotides are TGTGCCAGCAGTGAACGGGGCACCAAACTGAACACTGAAGCTTTCTTT.